Following are 21 T cell receptor beta chains from one sample sequenced in a study of T cell responses to AZD1222 COVID-19 vaccine. Profiled with immunoSEQ multiplex PCR; TCRdb holds only in-frame clones, not every one. The sample has tens of thousands of clones; approximately 88% are singletons. This specimen consisted of peripheral blood, obtained on day 0 of AZD1222 vaccination. These TCRs come from an adult in good health.

The chain couples TRBV28 to TRBJ2-7, with 10 bases aligning to TRBD1. The CDR3 is 17 amino acids. V shed 6 bases, J shed 10 bases, and the junction held 21 bases outside the gene matches. The germline CDR1 and CDR2 sequences are MDHEN and SYDVKM. The CDR3: CASRVTGGATAVAYQYF. In DNA form, the CDR3 reads TGTGCCAGCAGGGTGACAGGGGGCGCCACCGCGGTAGCGTACCAGTACTTC. Supplemented by reference TRBV28 and TRBJ2-7, the full variable domain reads DVKVTQSSRYLVKRTGEKVFLECVQDMDHENMFWYRQDPGLGLRLIYFSYDVKMKEKGDIPEGYSVSREKKERFSLILESASTNQTSMYLCASRVTGGATAVAYQYFGPGTRLTVT.

The genes are TRBV7-9 and TRBJ1-1; 7 nucleotides match TRBD1. Trimming removed 5 bases from V and 4 bases from J; junction bases left unmatched: 7. CDR3 size: 14 residues. Germline CDR1 SEHNR, CDR2 FQNEAQ (reference sequence). The CDR3 loop is CASSARDRGTEAFF. The CDR3 DNA follows: TGTGCCAGCAGCGCCCGGGACAGAGGCACTGAAGCTTTCTTT.

The chain links TRBV7-8 to TRBJ1-4; perhaps TRBD1 as D (5 bases). The CDR3 spans 18 residues. Looked up from germline, CDR1 is SGHVS and CDR2 is FQNEAQ. Trimming removed 6 bases at V and 4 bases at J, with 24 bases between. CDR3 amino acids: CASRPTRGFESINEKLFF. The DNA of the CDR3 is TGTGCCAGCAGACCAACCCGGGGCTTCGAATCAATTAATGAAAAACTGTTTTTT.

The rearrangement links TRBV29-1 to TRBJ1-1; D uncertain. Per germline, CDR1 SQVTM and CDR2 ANQGSEA. This CDR3 has 13 amino acids. Trimming took off 6 bases at V and 3 bases at J, with 14 bases between the two ends. For the CDR3, the DNA is TGCAGCGTAAGCAGGAACCGGGACACTGAAGCTTTCTTT. Amino acids: CSVSRNRDTEAFF.

The V call is TRBV2, the J call TRBJ1-1; D remains unclear. Trimming took 8 bases from V and 0 from J, leaving 10 bases between them. Germline loops: CDR1 SNHLY, CDR2 FYNNEI. The length of the CDR3 is 13 residues. CDR3 loop: CASRRNMNTEAFF. Written as DNA, the CDR3 is TGTGCCAGCCGACGGAATATGAACACTGAAGCTTTCTTT.

V usage is TRBV6-2 or TRBV6-3 and J usage is TRBJ2-7, with no clear D. This CDR3 spans 17 amino acids. Germline V gene data show CDR1 as MNHEY and CDR2 as SVGEGT. The ends were cut back, 0 bases at V and 1 base at J, with 16 bases in the middle. Written as DNA, the CDR3 is TGTGCCAGCAGTTACTCGAGTGCATTAGGTGTGTCCTACGAGCAGTACTTC. It codes for CASSYSSALGVSYEQYF.

The CDR3 is CAIPSGGSNYGYTF. The CDR3 region has the DNA TGTGCCATCCCTTCAGGGGGATCTAACTATGGCTACACCTTC. The chain recombines TRBV28 with TRBJ1-2; 7 positions agree with TRBD1. V shed 10 bases, J shed 0 bases, and the junction held 8 bases outside the gene matches. CDR3 length: 14 amino acids. Per germline, CDR1 MDHEN and CDR2 SYDVKM.

The rearrangement uses TRBV24-1 and TRBJ2-1; TRBD1 matches at 8 bases. CDR3 length: 15 amino acids. Germline V gene data show CDR1 as KGHDR and CDR2 as SFDVKD. V shed 1 base, J shed 5 bases, and the junction held 3 bases outside the gene matches. CDR3: CATSDFEQGDNEQFF. The DNA of the CDR3 is TGTGCCACCAGTGATTTCGAACAGGGGGACAATGAGCAGTTCTTC.

This chain connects TRBV28 to TRBJ2-7; D possibly corresponds to TRBD1 (6 bases). The length of the CDR3 is 12 residues. Germline-derived CDR1 and CDR2 are MDHEN and SYDVKM. Trimming shortened V by 6 bases and J by 3 bases, and 9 bases separated the two germline ends. For the CDR3, the DNA is TGTGCCAGCAGCGACAGGTTCTACGAGCAGTACTTC. This encodes CASSDRFYEQYF.

The chain has TRBV7-8 and TRBJ1-4; 7 bases align to TRBD1. V lost 4 bases and J lost 3; bases outside the gene matches: 8. Germline V gene data show CDR1 as SGHVS and CDR2 as FQNEAQ. The CDR3 is made up of 16 amino acids. The CDR3 sequence: CASSYRRGSANEKLFF. In nucleotides, the CDR3 is TGTGCCAGCAGCTACCGCAGGGGGTCGGCTAATGAAAAACTGTTTTTT.

The V and J genes are TRBV11-2 and TRBJ1-2; 7 positions match TRBD1. The length of the CDR3 is 12 residues. Germline values: CDR1 SGHAT, CDR2 FQNNGV. The V and J ends lost 6 bases and 8 bases, in that order; junction bases with no gene match: 6. The CDR3 sequence is CASSQGGNGYTF. The CDR3 DNA follows: TGTGCCAGCAGTCAGGGGGGGAACGGCTACACCTTC.

This clone turned up a few times. This chain connects TRBV5-1 to TRBJ1-2; tentative D call: TRBD1 (6 bases). This CDR3 spans 14 amino acids. V lost 0 bases and J 5 bases, leaving 11 bases between the germline ends. Germline V CDR1 and CDR2: SGHRS, YFSETQ. CDR3 region: CASSLEGQGYGYTF. DNA of the CDR3: TGCGCCAGCAGCTTGGAAGGGCAGGGGTATGGCTACACCTTC.

The chain couples TRBV27 to TRBJ2-1; TRBD2 agrees at 15 bases. From germline, CDR1 is MNHEY and CDR2 SMNVEV (reference sequence). The CDR3 is 21 residues long. The J segment lost 8 bases and the V segment lost 8 bases, leaving 25 bases of the junction unmatched. In DNA form, the CDR3 reads TGTGCCAGCGGGCATAAGGGACTAGCGGGAGGCAGATGGGGCGTGAGGGATGAGCAGTTCTTC. It yields the protein CASGHKGLAGGRWGVRDEQFF.

The J gene is TRBJ2-3, the V gene TRBV28, with D perhaps matching TRBD2 (5 bases). Germline assignment: CDR1 MDHEN and CDR2 SYDVKM. The V end was cut by 3 bases, the J end by 6 bases, with 7 bases between. This CDR3 is 12 amino acids long. The CDR3 protein is CASSLSGDTQYF. CDR3 DNA sequence: TGTGCCAGCAGTTTGTCGGGGGATACGCAGTATTTT.

The rearrangement uses TRBV7-2 and TRBJ1-2; TRBD1 matches at 8 bases. The ends lost 5 bases at V and 0 bases at J; junction bases unmatched: 8. The CDR3 sequence is 16 residues long. CDR1 and CDR2 from the germline V gene are SGHTA and FQGNSA. For the CDR3, the DNA is TGTGCCAGCAGCAGGGGGACAGGACTAGCTAACTATGGCTACACCTTC. It codes for CASSRGTGLANYGYTF.

The chain couples TRBV24-1 to TRBJ2-1; D remains unclear. This CDR3 contains 11 residues. In germline, CDR1 is KGHDR, CDR2 SFDVKD. V was shortened by 3 bases and J by 7 bases, with 3 bases between the two germline ends. In nucleotides, the CDR3 is TGTGCCACCAGTGATGTAAATGAGCAGTTCTTC. Its protein product is CATSDVNEQFF.

CDR3 sequence (DNA): TGTGCCAGCAGCCGACTCCGGGACAGTAACTATGGCTACACCTTC. It is translated as CASSRLRDSNYGYTF. The rearrangement links TRBV3-1 (or the pseudogene TRBV3-2) to TRBJ1-2, with TRBD1 matching over 7 bases. Germline loops: CDR1 LGHDT, CDR2 YNNKEL (reference sequence). The CDR3 totals 15 residues. The ends lost 4 bases at V and 1 base at J; junction bases unmatched: 6.

The CDR3 sequence: CASSLGRSDLSYEQYF. The CDR3 region has the DNA TGTGCCAGCAGCTTAGGACGGTCGGATCTCTCCTACGAGCAGTACTTC. The chain carries TRBV13 and TRBJ2-7; D is undetermined. V lost 0 bases to trimming and J lost 0 bases, with 12 bases between them. Germline V gene data show CDR1 as PRHDT and CDR2 as FYEKMQ (reference sequence). This CDR3 is 16 amino acids long. The full variable domain, rest sourced from reference TRBV13 and TRBJ2-7, is AAGVIQSPRHLIKEKRETATLKCYPIPRHDTVYWYQQGPGQDPQFLISFYEKMQSDKGSIPDRFSAQQFSDYHSELNMSSLELGDSALYFCASSLGRSDLSYEQYFGPGTRLTVT.

The chain recombines TRBV30 with TRBJ2-2; D is possibly TRBD1 (5 bases). The germline V gene encodes CDR1 GTSNPN and CDR2 SVGIG (reference sequence). V was pared by 4 bases and J by 3 bases, with 12 bases between. This CDR3 is 14 amino acids long. The CDR3 DNA follows: TGTGCCTGGACCCCGGACACCGACACCGGGGAGCTGTTTTTT. Amino acid sequence: CAWTPDTDTGELFF.

DNA for the CDR3: TGTGCCAGCAGCTTAGAGGCTTGGACAGGTGATTCACCCCTCCACTTT. It translates to CASSLEAWTGDSPLHF. The chain recombines TRBV7-2 with TRBJ1-6; 7 bases agree with TRBD1. The junction had 8 bases not matched to a gene; V was cut back by 1 base and J by 8 bases. The CDR3 totals 16 residues. The germline gives CDR1 SGHTA, CDR2 FQGNSA.

This chain connects TRBV11-2 to TRBJ2-1; the D is unclear. Trimming took off 1 base at V and 9 bases at J, with 10 bases between the two ends. The germline V gene encodes CDR1 SGHAT and CDR2 FQNNGV. This CDR3 contains 13 residues. The CDR3 nucleotides are TGTGCCAGCAGCTTAGGGCATCTGATTGAGCAGTTCTTC. Translating it yields CASSLGHLIEQFF.